A single sample is the source of the 8 T cell receptor beta chains below, sequenced in a study of T cell responses to AZD1222 COVID-19 vaccine. Sequencing used immunoSEQ multiplex PCR; TCRdb keeps in-frame clones, though not all of them. The data contain fewer than 150,000 clones, about 91% of them singletons. Material: peripheral blood, obtained on day 0 of AZD1222 vaccination. These receptors originate from an adult in good health.

The CDR3 protein is CASIELAGKTGELFF. The CDR3 DNA reads TGTGCCAGCATTGAGCTAGCGGGGAAAACCGGGGAGCTGTTTTTT. The chain employs TRBV2 and TRBJ2-2; 9 bases map to TRBD2. From germline, CDR1 is SNHLY and CDR2 FYNNEI. The V and J ends lost 7 bases and 5 bases, in that order; junction bases with no gene match: 8. The CDR3 is 15 amino acids.

The J gene is TRBJ1-2, the V gene TRBV5-1, with 7 bases that match TRBD1. Trimming took 4 bases from V and 2 from J; bases not matched to a gene: 2. The CDR3 loop spans 13 amino acids. The germline V gene encodes CDR1 SGHRS and CDR2 YFSETQ. The CDR3 nucleotides are TGCGCCAGCAGCCCGGGACAGAACTATGGCTACACCTTC. Translating it yields CASSPGQNYGYTF.

The CDR3 DNA reads as TGTGCCAGTAGTCGTCGGGGTAGCACTGAAGCTTTCTTT. Protein: CASSRRGSTEAFF. The chain employs TRBV19 and TRBJ1-1; D not resolved. This CDR3 region has 13 residues. Per germline, CDR1 LNHDA and CDR2 SQIVND (reference sequence). The ends were cut back, 5 bases at V and 4 bases at J, with 11 bases in the middle.

The chain has TRBV29-1 and TRBJ2-5; 9 nucleotides agree with TRBD2. The CDR3 covers 15 residues. CDR1 and CDR2 (germline): SQVTM, ANQGSEA. V dropped 6 bases and J dropped 1; count of bases not matched to a gene: 9. In DNA form, the CDR3 reads TGCAGCGTCCGGGGGCTAGCGGGGAGCCAAGAGACCCAGTACTTC. Translating it yields CSVRGLAGSQETQYF.

The chain employs TRBV5-1 and TRBJ1-1; no firm D call. V was trimmed by 1 base and J by 1 base, leaving 5 bases between them. This CDR3 contains 13 residues. CDR1 SGHRS and CDR2 YFSETQ come from the germline V gene. The CDR3 region is CASSLNANTEAFF. The CDR3 bases are TGCGCCAGCAGCTTGAATGCGAACACTGAAGCTTTCTTT.

The genes are TRBV6-4 and TRBJ1-2; possible D gene TRBD1, 6 bases. Germline lookup yields CDR1 MRHNA and CDR2 SNTAGT. V was cut by 4 bases and J by 4 bases, with 13 bases left in between. This CDR3 region has 14 residues. The CDR3 nucleotides read TGTGCCAGCAGTGCGGTCCCAGGGGCCTATGGCTACACCTTC. It is translated as CASSAVPGAYGYTF.

CDR3 nucleotides: TGTGCCAGAAGCTTGAGCGTGGGGGGAAACTATGGCTACACCTTC. Amino acids: CARSLSVGGNYGYTF. The genes are TRBV5-3 and TRBJ1-2; the D gene is possibly TRBD1 (5 bases). TRBV5-3 carries the ORF label, with uncertain function. The CDR3 is 15 amino acids. V lost 1 base to trimming and J lost 2 bases, with 12 bases between them.

The V and J genes are TRBV28 and TRBJ1-6, with 10 bases matching TRBD1. Germline CDR1 and CDR2: MDHEN and SYDVKM. This CDR3 contains 14 residues. Trimming took 5 bases from V and 7 from J; bases not matched to a gene: 2. CDR3 loop: CASSVGQGNSPLHF. CDR3 DNA: TGTGCCAGCAGTGTGGGACAGGGGAATTCACCCCTCCACTTT.